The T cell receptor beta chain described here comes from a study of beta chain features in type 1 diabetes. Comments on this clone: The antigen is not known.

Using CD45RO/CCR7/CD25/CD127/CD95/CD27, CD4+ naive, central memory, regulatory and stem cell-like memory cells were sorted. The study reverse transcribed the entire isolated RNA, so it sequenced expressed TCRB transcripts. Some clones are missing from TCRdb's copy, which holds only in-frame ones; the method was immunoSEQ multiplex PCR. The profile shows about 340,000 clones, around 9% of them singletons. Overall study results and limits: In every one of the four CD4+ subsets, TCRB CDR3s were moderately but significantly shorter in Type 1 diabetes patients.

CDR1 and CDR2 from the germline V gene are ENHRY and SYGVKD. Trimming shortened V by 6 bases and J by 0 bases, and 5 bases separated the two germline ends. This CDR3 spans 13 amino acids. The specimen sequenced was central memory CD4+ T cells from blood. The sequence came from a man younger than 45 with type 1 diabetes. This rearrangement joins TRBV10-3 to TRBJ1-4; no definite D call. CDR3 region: CAIRPATNEKLFF. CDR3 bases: TGTGCCATCAGGCCCGCAACTAATGAAAAACTGTTTTTT.